Each of the 26 T cell receptor beta chains below was sequenced from the same sample in a study of tumor-infiltrating lymphocytes in primary liver carcinoma. Co-extraction of RNA and DNA was performed on 20-30 mg of unsorted bulk tissue. The investigators made TCR beta cDNA from around 540 ng total RNA, using a constant-region primer. It was through three nested multiplex PCR rounds of slightly modified ARM-PCR that TCR beta libraries arose. PCR rounds one and two used TRBV1-TRBV30 forward primers with a C-beta reverse primer for 10 cycles each. A single record per CDR3 protein comes from TCRdb applying MiXCR to the multiplex PCR reads. This table holds fewer than 90,000 distinct CDR3 sequences, 72% found once. The sample consisted of liver tumor tissue from sampling region 1. The sample's subset: tumor region T1, superior pole. All receptors come from a man aged 40-49 years with primary liver carcinoma and hepatitis B virus infection.

V gene TRBV29-1 combines with J gene TRBJ2-3; D remains unclear. CDR3 length: 13 residues. The germline V gene has CDR1 SQVTM and CDR2 ANQGSEA. The CDR3 region is CGLNAEGTDTQYF. DNA of the CDR3: TGCGGCCTCAACGCGGAAGGCACAGATACGCAGTATTTT.

The chain combines TRBV6-2 or TRBV6-3 with TRBJ1-1, with 7 bases lining up with TRBD1. Trimming took 7 bases from V and 4 from J; bases not matched to a gene: 6. In germline, CDR1 is MNHEY, CDR2 SVGEGT. The length of the CDR3 is 13 residues. CDR3 sequence: CASTSSGGTEAFF. Written as DNA, the CDR3 is TGTGCCAGCACCTCATCAGGGGGCACTGAAGCTTTCTTT.

This clonotype was seen a handful of times. A read error may explain this, as a much larger clone is one base away. The genes are TRBV5-6 and TRBJ1-6, with unresolved D. Trimming took off 4 bases at V and 13 bases at J, with 9 bases between the two ends. The CDR3 loop spans 11 amino acids. Germline CDR1 and CDR2: SGHDT and YYEEEE. The CDR3 here is CASSRMGPLHF. The CDR3, as DNA: TGTGCCAGCAGCCGGATGGGGCCCCTCCACTTT.

V gene TRBV4-1 combines with J gene TRBJ2-7; D is ambiguous. Germline V lookup: CDR1 MGHRA, CDR2 YSYEKL. The length of the CDR3 is 14 residues. V was trimmed by 0 bases and J by 10 bases, leaving 16 bases between them. CDR3 residues: CASSQDLLVEDQYF. DNA for the CDR3: TGCGCCAGCAGCCAAGATCTATTAGTGGAAGATCAGTACTTC.

This clonotype has ten or more counts. The J gene is TRBJ1-2, the V gene TRBV6-5; TRBD1 matches 9 bases. This CDR3 comprises 13 residues. The germline gives CDR1 MNHEY, CDR2 SVGAGI. J lost 4 bases, V lost 7 bases, and 4 bases had no gene match. CDR3 bases: TGTGCCAGCACTTCGACAGGGGGCTATGGCTACACCTTC. Its translation: CASTSTGGYGYTF.

Notes on this clonotype: One end of the junction varies from germline; a read error may be responsible. This chain connects TRBV4-1 to TRBJ1-6; perhaps TRBD1 as D (6 bases). Germline-derived CDR1 and CDR2 are MGHRA and YSYEKL. The CDR3 length is 16 residues. DNA of the CDR3: TGCGCCAACAGCCCCCTCCCTGGACAGAGTAATTCACCCCTCCACTTT. This encodes CANSPLPGQSNSPLHF.

This clonotype occurred once. At one of its ends the junction is not consistent with the germline gene, which may arise from a read error. The chain is built from TRBV30 and TRBJ2-1; D is possibly TRBD1 (5 bases). Per germline, CDR1 GTSNPN and CDR2 SVGIG (reference sequence). This CDR3 contains 11 residues. The CDR3 nucleotides read TGTGCCTGGGGACATGGAAATGGGCAGTTCTTC. Translated: CAWGHGNGQFF.

Points on this clonotype: Being one base from a much bigger clone, this may be a read error. The chain employs TRBV20-1 and TRBJ1-4; no firm D call. The germline V gene has CDR1 DFQATT and CDR2 SNEGSKA (reference sequence). This CDR3 spans 13 amino acids. DNA of the CDR3: TGCAGAGCTAGTAAGGGAGTTAATGAAAAACTGTTTTTT. This sequence encodes CRASKGVNEKLFF.

For this clonotype: It is likely a read error, because the conserved phenylalanine at the end of the CDR3 is missing. This chain joins TRBV6-5 and TRBJ2-1; a possible D gene is TRBD2 (6 bases). This CDR3 region has 14 residues. Germline-derived CDR1 and CDR2 are MNHEY and SVGAGI. CDR3 sequence: CASNSLASYDEQFS. The CDR3 region has the DNA TGTGCCAGCAATTCACTAGCTTCCTACGATGAGCAGTTCTCC.

This chain uses TRBV10-1 with TRBJ2-5; D remains ambiguous. The CDR3 length is 16 residues. The ends were cut back, 2 bases at V and 1 base at J, with 14 bases in the middle. The germline V gene encodes CDR1 WNHNN and CDR2 SYGVQD (reference sequence). The CDR3 protein is CASSETFDGFQETQYF. CDR3 nucleotide sequence: TGCGCCAGCAGTGAGACCTTCGACGGATTCCAAGAGACCCAGTACTTC.

About this clonotype itself: A junction boundary mismatches the germline segment, possibly from a read error. The V and J genes are TRBV5-4 and TRBJ2-2; 7 positions agree with TRBD2. The CDR3 length is 16 residues. Germline V lookup: CDR1 SGHNT, CDR2 YYREEE (reference sequence). In DNA, the CDR3 is TGTGCCAGCAGCACACATGCCACCTGGGCCGGCGGGGGGCTGTTTTTT. Translation: CASSTHATWAGGGLFF.

A remark on this clonotype: The junction and the germline gene differ at one end; a read error may be behind it. The rearrangement uses TRBV10-3 and TRBJ2-3; D gene unclear. The CDR3 is 13 residues long. Germline assignment: CDR1 ENHRY and CDR2 SYGVKD. The CDR3 loop reads CAISEEATDTQYF. CDR3 coding DNA: TGTGCCATTAGTGAAGAAGCCACAGATACGCAGTATTTT.

This clonotype occurred a few times. Being one base from a much bigger clone, this may be a read error. The gene calls are TRBV5-8 and TRBJ1-5; TRBD1 agrees at 7 bases. Germline lookup yields CDR1 SGHTS and CDR2 YDEGEE. This CDR3 region has 16 residues. The CDR3 nucleotides read TGTGTCAGCAGCCCGGGACAGATAACTAGCAATCAGCCCCAGCATTTT. It translates to CVSSPGQITSNQPQHF.

Comment on this clonotype: A much larger clone lies a single base off, so this may be a read error. The chain employs TRBV28 and TRBJ1-2; 8 nucleotides match TRBD1. The V gene's germline CDR1 is MDHEN and CDR2 SYDVKM. CDR3 length equals 15 residues. The CDR3 is CASSITGGSFYGYIF. CDR3 sequence (DNA): TGTGCCAGCAGTATAACAGGGGGTTCGTTCTATGGCTACATCTTC.

In its sample, this clonotype was seen many times. The chain is built from TRBV5-5 and TRBJ2-7, with 15 bases matching TRBD2. V lost 4 bases, J lost 4 bases, and 6 bases stayed unmatched. Germline V gives CDR1 SGHKS, CDR2 YYEKEE (reference sequence). CDR3 length equals 16 residues. The CDR3 reads CASSPGLAGGRYEQYF. The CDR3 DNA reads TGTGCCAGCAGCCCGGGACTAGCGGGAGGAAGATACGAGCAGTACTTC.

For this clonotype: A single base separates this from a much larger clone, so it may be a read error. This likely comes from a read error, as the CDR3 has no conserved phenylalanine or tryptophan at its end. This sequence joins TRBV29-1 and TRBJ2-7; 14 nucleotides line up with TRBD2. Germline lookup yields CDR1 SQVTM and CDR2 ANQGSEA. The CDR3 is 17 amino acids. Trimming removed 7 bases from V and 2 bases from J; junction bases left unmatched: 13. CDR3 nucleotide sequence: TGCAGCGCTTTCGGGACTAGCGGGAGTAACCCCACCTACGAGCAGTACCTC. This sequence encodes CSAFGTSGSNPTYEQYL.

In regard to this clonotype: A read error may produce the germline difference seen at one junction end. This sequence joins TRBV11-2 and TRBJ1-1; D is ambiguous. CDR1 is SGHAT and CDR2 is FQNNGV in the germline V gene. The CDR3 runs to 14 residues. CDR3 region: CVSSTAGSVTETFF. The CDR3 DNA reads as TGTGTCAGCAGCACAGCCGGTTCCGTAACTGAAACCTTCTTT.

This sequence joins TRBV12-3 or TRBV12-4 and TRBJ2-7, with D maybe TRBD1 (6 bases). The CDR3 has 14 residues. V lost 4 bases and J lost 13, with 23 bases in between. CDR3 in amino acids: CASSYTTGFYGHYF. Here the CDR3 DNA reads TGTGCCAGCAGTTATACGACAGGATTCTACGGGCATTACTTC.

This clonotype was seen just once. Here the CDR3 omits its conserved ending phenylalanine or tryptophan, so a read error is the likely source. This chain joins TRBV5-1 and TRBJ2-5; D is possibly TRBD1 (5 bases). Germline V gives CDR1 SGHRS, CDR2 YFSETQ. The V end was cut by 1 base, the J end by 5 bases, with 15 bases between. This CDR3 has 15 residues. CDR3 residues: CASSLSPQAFETQYL. The CDR3, as DNA: TGCGCCAGCAGCTTGTCGCCACAGGCGTTCGAGACCCAGTACTTG.

This clonotype was seen more than once but under ten times. The DNA of the CDR3 is TGTGCCAGCAGCAAAGCGACAGGGGAGGCCTATGGCTACACCTTC. Protein product: CASSKATGEAYGYTF. This chain connects TRBV21-1 to TRBJ1-2; TRBD1, the table's D call, lacks a check against the DNA. TRBV21-1 is listed as a pseudogene. The CDR3 covers 15 residues.

The chain combines TRBV6-5 with TRBJ2-7; D unresolved. Germline lookup yields CDR1 MNHEY and CDR2 SVGAGI. Deletions cut 1 base from V and 3 bases from J, with 13 bases between. The CDR3 runs to 15 residues. The chain's CDR3 is CASSYWRDDNYEQYF. The DNA of the CDR3 is TGTGCCAGCAGTTACTGGCGTGACGATAACTACGAGCAGTACTTC.

This clonotype was recorded a few times. V is TRBV28 and J is TRBJ2-7; D ambiguous. CDR1 is MDHEN, CDR2 SYDVKM, per germline. This CDR3 comprises 13 residues. V lost 2 bases and J 0 bases, leaving 5 bases between the germline ends. The CDR3 is CASSLKASYEQYF. The CDR3 nucleotides read TGTGCCAGCAGTTTAAAAGCCTCCTACGAGCAGTACTTC.

Details on this clonotype: A junction boundary mismatches the germline segment, possibly from a read error. This sequence joins TRBV6-1 and TRBJ2-6; D tentatively fits TRBD1 or TRBD2 (5 bases each). CDR1 and CDR2 from the germline V gene are MNHNS and SASEGT. The CDR3 is 16 amino acids. CDR3 in amino acids: CASTRTTDSGANLLTF. The CDR3 nucleotides are TGTGCCAGTACCAGGACAACGGACTCTGGGGCCAACCTCCTGACTTTC.

The gene calls are TRBV11-2 and TRBJ2-2; tentative D call: TRBD1 (5 bases). From germline, CDR1 is SGHAT and CDR2 FQNNGV. This CDR3 contains 17 residues. The DNA of the CDR3 is TGTGTCCGCAGCTTTGATCGGGTCAGGGTCGGCACCGGGGAGCTGTTTTTT. Translated, it gives CVRSFDRVRVGTGELFF.

The table lists this clonotype with a few counts. The V gene is TRBV19, the J gene TRBJ2-1; 13 bases map to TRBD2. The CDR3 runs 16 residues. Germline CDR1 reads LNHDA; CDR2 reads SQIVND (reference sequence). The J segment lost 6 bases and the V segment lost 1 base, leaving 3 bases of the junction unmatched. DNA for the CDR3: TGTGCCAGTAGTATAGTAAGGACTAGCGGGAGCAATGAGCAGTTCTTC. The encoded protein is CASSIVRTSGSNEQFF.

This clonotype occurred once. The rearrangement links TRBV6-1 to TRBJ1-1; D not resolved. V lost 4 bases to trimming and J lost 11 bases, with 20 bases between them. Germline V gives CDR1 MNHNS, CDR2 SASEGT. The length of the CDR3 is 14 residues. DNA of the CDR3: TGTGCCAGCAGTGGAGCATGGATGCGAGGTCTGGCTTTCTTT. Residues: CASSGAWMRGLAFF.